This TCR beta chain is from a study of blood T cell repertoires in COVID-19. Germline V gives CDR1 SEHNR, CDR2 FQNEAQ (reference sequence). V lost 5 bases and J 3 bases, leaving 13 bases between the germline ends. This CDR3 is 14 amino acids long. Profiled with immunoSEQ multiplex PCR; TCRdb holds only in-frame clones, not every one. Of approximately 82,000 clones listed, approximately 90% are singletons. The sample holds one count of this clone. This sequence joins TRBV7-9 and TRBJ1-2; possible D gene TRBD1, 6 bases. The sequence came from a woman aged 45-59 years with acute COVID-19. Sequencing used PBMCs or T cells enriched from blood (not recorded which). The CDR3 region has the DNA TGTGCCAGCAGCGGCGACAGGTTATACTATGGCTACACCTTC. This gives the protein CASSGDRLYYGYTF.